This is a list of T cell receptor beta chains from one sample in a study of identical twins. MiXCR, applied by TCRdb to the 5' RACE reads, yields one record per CDR3 protein. The sample has around 1.7 million distinct CDR3 sequences, about 32% seen once. Sample: cord blood. These TCRs come from a newborn girl in good health. The CDR3 runs from the conserved cysteine through the conserved F or W. D genes are given only for firm matches. The size of a clone is reported for some rows only, either as once, few or many, or as a class for expanded clones.

CDR3nt: TGCAGTGCCCCGGGGAATGACTATGGCTACACCTTC; CDR3aa: CSAPGNDYGYTF; abundance: few; j_gene: TRBJ1-2; d_gene: NA; v_gene: TRBV20-1
CDR3nt: TGTGCCAGCAGTTTAATAGCCGGGATAGCCAAAAACATTCAGTACTTC; CDR3aa: CASSLIAGIAKNIQYF; abundance: NA; j_gene: TRBJ2-4; d_gene: NA; v_gene: TRBV12-3/TRBV12-4
CDR3nt: TGCAGTGCCGAGGTAGCGGGAGGCCCCTACGAGCAGTACTTC; CDR3aa: CSAEVAGGPYEQYF; abundance: few; j_gene: TRBJ2-7; d_gene: TRBD2; v_gene: TRBV20-1
CDR3nt: TGTGCCAGCAGCTTAGGGCCTAGCGGGAACTCCTACGAGCAGTACTTC; CDR3aa: CASSLGPSGNSYEQYF; abundance: few; j_gene: TRBJ2-7; d_gene: TRBD2; v_gene: TRBV7-9
CDR3nt: TGCAGTGCTAGAGCGTCGACAGGGTATAAGCCCCAGCATTTT; CDR3aa: CSARASTGYKPQHF; abundance: NA; j_gene: TRBJ1-5; d_gene: TRBD1; v_gene: TRBV20-1
CDR3nt: TGTGCCAGCAGCCACCCCGGACAGGGCTACAATGAGCAGTACTTC; CDR3aa: CASSHPGQGYNEQYF; abundance: NA; j_gene: TRBJ2-5; d_gene: TRBD1; v_gene: TRBV14
CDR3nt: TGTGCCAGCAGTGACAGGTGGCGGGGTAACACTGAAGCTTTCTTT; CDR3aa: CASSDRWRGNTEAFF; abundance: NA; j_gene: TRBJ1-1; d_gene: NA; v_gene: TRBV6-1
CDR3nt: TGCAGTGCTAGAGATCCCTTCGGGGGGATCAAAAGCATTCAGTACTTC; CDR3aa: CSARDPFGGIKSIQYF; abundance: NA; j_gene: TRBJ2-4; d_gene: TRBD2; v_gene: TRBV20-1
CDR3nt: TGTGCCAGCAGTCTGAAGAGGGGGCCCCAAGAGACCCAGTACTTC; CDR3aa: CASSLKRGPQETQYF; abundance: many; j_gene: TRBJ2-5; d_gene: TRBD1; v_gene: TRBV27
CDR3nt: TGTGCCAGCACCCTTGGACTAGCGGGGGAGACCCAGTACTTC; CDR3aa: CASTLGLAGETQYF; abundance: few; j_gene: TRBJ2-5; d_gene: TRBD2; v_gene: TRBV7-2
CDR3nt: TGTGCCAGCAGTTTTCGGGCCCATAGCAATCAGCCCCAGCATTTT; CDR3aa: CASSFRAHSNQPQHF; abundance: NA; j_gene: TRBJ1-5; d_gene: NA; v_gene: TRBV27
CDR3nt: TGTGCCAGCAGTCCCGTGCCGGGGAAACGCGAGCAGTACTTC; CDR3aa: CASSPVPGKREQYF; abundance: few; j_gene: TRBJ2-7; d_gene: NA; v_gene: TRBV28
CDR3nt: TGTGCCAGCAGCCAAGTACAAAGGGTCGGCACTGAAGCTTTCTTT; CDR3aa: CASSQVQRVGTEAFF; abundance: few; j_gene: TRBJ1-1; d_gene: NA; v_gene: TRBV11-2
CDR3nt: TGTGCCAGCAGCCAAGGCCTCCTCAGGGGGGATTATGGCTACACCTTC; CDR3aa: CASSQGLLRGDYGYTF; abundance: once; j_gene: TRBJ1-2; d_gene: TRBD1; v_gene: TRBV3-1
CDR3nt: TGTGCTAGTGGTTTGGTAAAGGTCCCTTTAGGCACAGATACGCAGTATTTT; CDR3aa: CASGLVKVPLGTDTQYF; abundance: NA; j_gene: TRBJ2-3; d_gene: NA; v_gene: TRBV12-5
CDR3nt: TGCAGCGGTAATGGCTACACCTTC; CDR3aa: CSGNGYTF; abundance: NA; j_gene: TRBJ1-2; d_gene: NA; v_gene: TRBV20-1
CDR3nt: TGTGCCAGCAGCCATATGGGAGGGGACACCGGGGAGCTGTTTTTT; CDR3aa: CASSHMGGDTGELFF; abundance: NA; j_gene: TRBJ2-2; d_gene: TRBD2; v_gene: TRBV9
CDR3nt: TGTGCCAGCAGTATCCTACAGGGATTTAGCACTGAAGCTTTCTTT; CDR3aa: CASSILQGFSTEAFF; abundance: NA; j_gene: TRBJ1-1; d_gene: NA; v_gene: TRBV6-5